What follows are 26 T cell receptor beta chains derived from one specimen sequenced in a study of control samples from healthy donors and cancer patients. Profiled with immunoSEQ multiplex PCR; TCRdb holds only in-frame clones, not every one. The table records about 160,000 clones, around 93% of them present only once. Sequences were obtained from blood. The origin of the receptors is a woman aged 55-70 years in good health.

This chain uses TRBV21-1 with TRBJ1-1. TRBV21-1 is labeled a pseudogene. This CDR3 region has 15 residues. CDR3 residues: CASTRFKVLNTEAFF. The CDR3 DNA sequence: TGTGCCAGCACGCGCTTTAAGGTCCTGAACACTGAAGCTTTCTTT.

The chain is built from TRBV2 and TRBJ1-5; no reliable D call. The V gene lost 7 bases and the J gene lost 1 base, with 14 bases spanning the gap. CDR1 and CDR2 (germline): SNHLY, FYNNEI. CDR3 size: 15 residues. CDR3 bases: TGTGCCAGCAACCGGGCCCCCTGGAGCAATCAGCCCCAGCATTTT. Translated: CASNRAPWSNQPQHF.

The J gene is TRBJ1-3, the V gene TRBV3-1 (or the pseudogene TRBV3-2), with TRBD1 matching over 7 bases. This CDR3 is 16 amino acids long. Germline V gene lookup returns CDR1 LGHDT and CDR2 YNNKEL (reference sequence). The V segment lost 4 bases and the J segment 0 bases; nucleotides outside the gene matches: 6. The CDR3 reads CASSRGGQFSGNTIYF. The CDR3 nucleotides are TGTGCCAGCAGCCGGGGGGGACAGTTCTCTGGAAACACCATATATTTT.

The chain joins TRBV7-8 to TRBJ2-5, with 12 bases aligning to TRBD2. CDR1 is SGHVS, CDR2 FQNEAQ, per germline. The CDR3 contains 15 residues. The trim removed 4 bases at V and 4 bases at J, leaving 4 bases unmatched. DNA of the CDR3: TGTGCCAGCAGCTGGACTAGCGGGGTTCTAGAGACCCAGTACTTC. This sequence encodes CASSWTSGVLETQYF.

This rearrangement joins TRBV6-1 to TRBJ1-6, with TRBD1 as a possible D gene (5 bases). Trimming cost V 2 bases and J 6 bases, with 11 bases left between them. CDR1 is MNHNS, CDR2 SASEGT, per germline. CDR3 size: 15 residues. CDR3 in amino acids: CASSELGVGNSPLHF. In DNA form, the CDR3 reads TGTGCCAGCAGTGAATTGGGGGTGGGTAATTCACCCCTCCACTTT.

This clone showed up just once. The V and J genes are TRBV10-3 and TRBJ2-1; possible D gene TRBD2, 6 bases. Germline values: CDR1 ENHRY, CDR2 SYGVKD. Trimming took 11 bases from V and 0 from J, leaving 11 bases between them. The CDR3 length is 13 residues. CDR3 loop: CAGGASSYNEQFF. The CDR3, as DNA: TGTGCCGGCGGGGCGAGCTCCTACAATGAGCAGTTCTTC.

This chain uses TRBV5-1 with TRBJ1-2, with 9 bases fitting TRBD1. CDR1 is SGHRS, CDR2 YFSETQ, per germline. Unmatched junction bases numbered 7, after V lost 4 bases and J lost 3 bases. The CDR3 consists of 15 residues. The CDR3, as DNA: TGCGCCAGCAGCCCCGGGACAGGGCCCCACTATGGCTACACCTTC. This codes for CASSPGTGPHYGYTF.

Here the CDR3 reads CASSYTAEAFF. The CDR3 DNA is TGTGCCAGCAGTTATACGGCTGAAGCTTTCTTT. This rearrangement joins TRBV6-2 or TRBV6-3 to TRBJ1-1; D is uncertain. Germline V gene data show CDR1 as MNHEY and CDR2 as SVGEGT. This CDR3 is 11 amino acids long. The V end lost 3 bases, the J end lost 6 bases, and 5 bases lay between the germline ends.

The chain carries TRBV10-3 and TRBJ1-2; D is unclear. Germline CDR1 is ENHRY and CDR2 is SYGVKD. Trimming cost V 3 bases and J 1 base, with 6 bases left between them. The CDR3 contains 13 residues. The chain's CDR3 is CAISEPGNYGYTF. The CDR3 DNA follows: TGTGCCATCAGTGAACCCGGTAACTATGGCTACACCTTC.

The chain links TRBV19 to TRBJ1-5, with D perhaps matching TRBD1 (5 bases). V was cut by 2 bases and J by 6 bases, with 14 bases left in between. The V gene's germline CDR1 is LNHDA and CDR2 SQIVND (reference sequence). This CDR3 is built from 15 residues. The CDR3 nucleotides read TGTGCCAGTAGTATAAGTGGGACGACTGGTCAGCCCCAGCATTTT. As protein: CASSISGTTGQPQHF.

V usage is TRBV11-2 and J usage is TRBJ2-3; 11 bases fit TRBD2. V was clipped by 6 bases and J by 8 bases; unmatched bases: 7. CDR1 and CDR2 from the germline V gene are SGHAT and FQNNGV. The CDR3 runs 14 residues. The CDR3 bases are TGTGCCAGCAGAATAGCGGGGGGGCCCGTTACGCAGTATTTT. Translating it yields CASRIAGGPVTQYF.

The V call is TRBV18, the J call TRBJ2-6, with 9 bases lining up with TRBD2. The V segment lost 2 bases and the J segment 1 base; nucleotides outside the gene matches: 3. The length of the CDR3 is 17 residues. Germline V lookup: CDR1 KGHSH, CDR2 LQKENI. In DNA, the CDR3 is TGTGCCAGCTCACCAGCGGGGGGGAGTTCTGGGGCCAACGTCCTGACTTTC. Its protein is CASSPAGGSSGANVLTF.

The chain uses TRBV6-2 or TRBV6-3 and TRBJ2-1; D might be TRBD2 (5 bases). The germline V gene has CDR1 MNHEY and CDR2 SVGEGT. The CDR3 has 19 residues. The germline V and J ends were trimmed by 0 bases and 2 bases, with 20 bases remaining between them. CDR3 sequence: CASSYSGYGVEGPYNEQFF. The CDR3 coding sequence is TGTGCCAGCAGTTACTCCGGCTACGGGGTGGAAGGCCCCTACAATGAGCAGTTCTTC.

The V gene is TRBV11-2, the J gene TRBJ1-1, with D unclear. The V gene lost 5 bases and the J gene lost 4 bases, with 20 bases spanning the gap. The germline V gene encodes CDR1 SGHAT and CDR2 FQNNGV. The CDR3 has 16 amino acids. The CDR3 DNA reads TGTGCCAGCAGCCTGTTGCCCCATGGGAAGAGCACTGAAGCTTTCTTT. It encodes CASSLLPHGKSTEAFF.

This clone has only one observation. The chain employs TRBV4-3 and TRBJ1-2; 8 positions agree with TRBD1. The CDR3 length is 15 residues. Germline CDR1 LGHNA, CDR2 YSLEER. With 4 bases clipped from V and 3 bases from J, the junction kept 7 bases outside the gene matches. This CDR3 is CASSREGTGDYGYTF. The DNA of the CDR3 is TGCGCCAGCAGCCGGGAGGGGACAGGCGACTATGGCTACACCTTC.

CDR3 protein: CASSLALYEKLFF. In nucleotides, the CDR3 is TGTGCCAGCAGCTTAGCCCTTTACGAAAAACTGTTTTTT. This sequence joins TRBV7-8 and TRBJ1-4, with D unresolved. CDR1 is SGHVS and CDR2 is FQNEAQ in the germline V gene. V dropped 0 bases and J dropped 8 bases, with 7 bases sitting between them. The CDR3 runs to 13 residues.

This chain connects TRBV6-4 to TRBJ1-5, with D unclear. The CDR3 length is 13 residues. Germline values: CDR1 MRHNA, CDR2 SNTAGT. V lost 7 bases to trimming and J lost 0 bases, with 7 bases between them. The chain's CDR3 is CASMRVSNQPQHF. CDR3 nucleotides: TGTGCCAGCATGAGGGTTAGCAATCAGCCCCAGCATTTT.

The V and J genes are TRBV12-5 and TRBJ1-5; D is unclear. CDR3 size: 11 residues. V was shortened by 3 bases and J by 5 bases, with 2 bases between the two germline ends. The germline V gene encodes CDR1 LGHNT and CDR2 FRNRAP. CDR3 in DNA: TGTGCTAGTGGTTTAGATCAGCCCCAGCATTTT. This sequence encodes CASGLDQPQHF. Full variable domain (outside the CDR3, taken from reference TRBV12-5 and TRBJ1-5): DARVTQTPRHKVTEMGQEVTMRCQPILGHNTVFWYRQTMMQGLELLAYFRNRAPLDDSGMPKDRFSAEMPDATLATLKIQPSEPRDSAVYFCASGLDQPQHFGDGTRLSIL.

The chain joins TRBV7-2 to TRBJ1-5; D is ambiguous. The germline CDR1 and CDR2 sequences are SGHTA and FQGNSA. V was shortened by 0 bases and J by 2 bases, with 11 bases between the two germline ends. The CDR3 has 16 amino acids. The CDR3 region is CASSLAPFRGNQPQHF. CDR3 nucleotides: TGTGCCAGCAGCTTAGCGCCGTTTCGGGGCAATCAGCCCCAGCATTTT.

The gene calls are TRBV11-3 and TRBJ1-1; D ambiguous. With 1 base removed from V and 1 base from J, the gap between germline ends came to 4 bases. The CDR3 totals 13 residues. CDR1 and CDR2 from the germline V gene are SGHNT and YENEEA. The chain's CDR3 is CASSLVQNTEAFF. The DNA for the CDR3 is TGTGCCAGCAGCTTAGTCCAGAACACTGAAGCTTTCTTT.

V gene TRBV18 combines with J gene TRBJ1-2; D is uncertain. CDR3 length: 17 amino acids. In germline, CDR1 is KGHSH, CDR2 LQKENI. The V gene lost 2 bases and the J gene lost 4 bases, with 20 bases spanning the gap. CDR3 sequence: CASSPVAVRRGSYGYTF. CDR3 DNA sequence: TGTGCCAGCTCACCAGTGGCAGTGCGACGCGGGAGCTATGGCTACACCTTC.

This clone was seen a single time. This rearrangement joins TRBV15 to TRBJ1-5; perhaps TRBD1 as D (5 bases). CDR3 length: 13 residues. V shed 5 bases and J shed 6 bases, with 11 bases lying between them. CDR1 is LNHNV, CDR2 YYDKDF, per germline (reference sequence). CDR3 sequence: CATSVRVGQPQHF. For the CDR3, the DNA is TGTGCCACCAGCGTCAGGGTCGGTCAGCCCCAGCATTTT.

This clone came up once. The junction and the germline gene differ at one end; a read error may be behind it. V and J are TRBV29-1 and TRBJ1-5; unclear D gene. The germline gives CDR1 SQVTM, CDR2 ANQGSEA. The CDR3 spans 13 residues. The CDR3 loop reads CSVEMSPGQLQHF. The CDR3 DNA is TGCAGCGTTGAAATGTCCCCTGGTCAGCTCCAGCATTTT. The variable domain in full, with the rest retrieved from reference TRBV29-1 and TRBJ1-5, is SAVISQKPSRDICQRGTSLTIQCQVDSQVTMMFWYRQQPGQSLTLIATANQGSEATYESGFVIDKFPISRPNLTFSTLTVSNMSPEDSSIYLCSVEMSPGQLQHFGDGTRLSIL.

J is TRBJ2-6 and V is TRBV6-2 or TRBV6-3; D call uncertain. Deletions cut 0 bases from V and 3 bases from J, with 0 bases between. The CDR3 sequence is 13 residues long. CDR1 and CDR2 (germline): MNHEY, SVGEGT. This chain's CDR3 is CASSYSGANVLTF. CDR3 DNA sequence: TGTGCCAGCAGTTACTCTGGGGCCAACGTCCTGACTTTC.

The rearrangement links TRBV9 to TRBJ2-5; 10 positions match TRBD2. The ends lost 3 bases at V and 8 bases at J; junction bases unmatched: 10. In germline, CDR1 is SGDLS, CDR2 YYNGEE. This CDR3 region has 15 residues. The CDR3 DNA sequence: TGTGCCAGCAGCGCGAGCGGGGGGGCCTTTATTACCCAGTACTTC. Encoded protein: CASSASGGAFITQYF. The variable domain in full, with the rest retrieved from reference TRBV9 and TRBJ2-5, is DSGVTQTPKHLITATGQRVTLRCSPRSGDLSVYWYQQSLDQGLQFLIQYYNGEERAKGNILERFSAQQFPDLHSELNLSSLELGDSALYFCASSASGGAFITQYFGPGTRLLVL.

The chain links TRBV4-3 to TRBJ1-2; perhaps TRBD1 as D (6 bases). Trimming removed 0 bases from V and 0 bases from J, with 11 bases in between. This CDR3 is 16 amino acids long. From germline, CDR1 is LGHNA and CDR2 YSLEER. The DNA of the CDR3 is TGCGCCAGCAGCCAAGAGACAGGCCGAGCTAACTATGGCTACACCTTC. Translation: CASSQETGRANYGYTF.